This TCR beta chain stems from a study of cytomegalovirus exposure and HLA in healthy donors. PCR was performed using 60 Vbeta and 13 Jbeta primers. Profiled with immunoSEQ multiplex PCR; TCRdb holds only in-frame clones, not every one. The table lists roughly 150,000 clones, roughly four fifths of them singletons. The CDR3 contains 16 residues. Germline values: CDR1 MDHEN, CDR2 SYDVKM. Trimming cost V 5 bases and J 2 bases; bases outside gene matches: 8. The sample taken for sequencing was PBMCs. The chain couples TRBV28 to TRBJ1-4, with 7 bases that match TRBD1. The TCR sequence derives from a man in his late teens or twenties in good health and CMV-seronegative. The CDR3 DNA reads as TGTGCCAGCAGTGCGACAGGGCTGGCGACTAATGAAAAACTGTTTTTT. The encoded protein is CASSATGLATNEKLFF.